This TCR beta chain derives from a study of blood T cell repertoires in COVID-19 (dated by TCRdb to about 2020). Looking at the study overall: The collaborator samples originated in the United States, Italy and Spain and spanned the acute and convalescent phases of COVID-19. The prospective study material was composed of cDNA or gDNA derived from T cells, B-cell-depleted T cells, or PBMCs. Subjects who had been exposed to COVID-19, were actively infected with it, or had recovered from it provided the deeply sampled blood TCRbeta repertoires that made up the dataset. A freely available public database, intended as a resource for researchers studying the immune response to SARS-CoV-2, is where the repertoires were released. The samples were drawn from the first 160 participants of the ongoing ImmuneRACE study and from 1,254 subjects provided by 6 global collaborators. Nearly every sample came with metadata listing a de-identified subject ID, COVID-19 status, age in years and sex. Where available, HLA class I and class II types were obtained from metadata supplied by the sample provider rather than from assay-based typing.

Each collaborating institution followed its own protocols to collect whole blood in K2EDTA tubes. For TCRbeta analysis, collaborators shipped samples as frozen whole blood, isolated PBMCs, or DNA extracted from either of those sample types. TCRbeta CDR3 regions were amplified from genomic DNA by means of the immunoSEQ Assay, a bias-controlled multiplex PCR. On the authors' methods: The number of nucleated cells in each sample was estimated by amplification of reference gene primers within the assay. To quantify the absolute abundance of each unique TCRbeta CDR3 rearrangement, sequence reads were collapsed and filtered. For each sample, productive Simpson clonality was calculated as the square root of Simpson's diversity index over productive rearrangements. Sourced from immuneACCESS, this table was stored by TCRdb with only in-frame sequences that have V and J called. A share of the clones is absent; for the studies checked, an unresolved V gene accounts for under half, and the remainder has no known explanation. That table gives V, J and clone size, and the DNA gave D and trimming. The sample yields 150,000 or so clones; around 89% were counted once. Of the sample, around 3.2% falls within the top ten clones.

The study at large found these results: Clinical and demographic metadata were provided uncurated, with the amount varying by source and participant.

Concerning this clone itself: This clone's antigen is unknown. No base qualities exist here, and no much larger clone lies one base off it.

From its cysteine to its phenylalanine, the CDR3 spans 12 amino acids. Solely the CDR3 DNA is kept, with 36 bases framed from the first base. As encoded in the germline V gene, CDR1 is SGHTA while CDR2 is FQGTGA. V is pared back by 4 bases and J by 9 bases, with 12 bases lying between the germline termini. The sequenced material came from peripheral blood. Recombination connected TRBV7-3 to TRBJ1-1, with no confident D gene call. The sequence derives from a man aged 60 to 75 with active or convalescent COVID-19. The nucleotide sequence is given as TGTGCCAGCAGCTCCGGGTCGGAGAAAGCTTTCTTT. This translates into CASSSGSEKAFF.